A single sample is the source of the 6 T cell receptor beta chains below, sequenced in a study of T cell responses to AZD1222 COVID-19 vaccine. The data were produced by immunoSEQ multiplex PCR, yet TCRdb's version contains in-frame clones alone and is incomplete. The data contain around 91,000 clones, roughly 84% of them singletons. Material: peripheral blood, obtained on day 0 of AZD1222 vaccination. The receptors stem from an adult in good health.

This clone was recorded once. The CDR3 sequence: CASSSQGAYGYTF. CDR3 bases: TGCGCCAGCAGTTCGCAGGGGGCCTATGGCTACACCTTC. This chain uses TRBV4-3 with TRBJ1-2; the match to TRBD1 covers 8 bases. Trimming removed 6 bases from V and 4 bases from J; junction bases left unmatched: 4. The CDR3 runs 13 residues. Germline V gene data show CDR1 as LGHNA and CDR2 as YSLEER.

This chain joins TRBV15 and TRBJ2-4, with D possibly TRBD1 on 6 matching bases. Germline lookup yields CDR1 LNHNV and CDR2 YYDKDF (reference sequence). The length of the CDR3 is 14 residues. Deletions cut 1 base from V and 8 bases from J, with 12 bases between. In nucleotides, the CDR3 is TGTGCCACCAGCAGAGGCAGGGGATCGGACATTCAGTACTTC. It encodes CATSRGRGSDIQYF.

The count of this clone is one. This chain links TRBV21-1 with TRBJ1-5; the table's TRBD1 call for D was not verified on the DNA. TRBV21-1 is a recognized pseudogene. This CDR3 comprises 17 residues. CDR3 DNA sequence: TGTGCCAGCAGCAAGCGCAGTCGACAGGTTAGCAATCAGCCCCAGCATTTT. It is translated as CASSKRSRQVSNQPQHF.

The chain joins TRBV18 to TRBJ1-4, with 7 bases identical to TRBD1. Unmatched junction bases numbered 2, after V lost 5 bases and J lost 5 bases. The length of the CDR3 is 13 residues. Looked up from germline, CDR1 is KGHSH and CDR2 is LQKENI. The CDR3 loop reads CASSSRGNEKLFF. CDR3 sequence (DNA): TGTGCCAGCTCATCCAGGGGGAATGAAAAACTGTTTTTT.

This chain uses TRBV3-1 (or the pseudogene TRBV3-2) with TRBJ1-6; D is perhaps TRBD1 (5 bases). Germline CDR1 LGHDT, CDR2 YNNKEL (reference sequence). V was shortened by 4 bases and J by 9 bases, with 13 bases between the two germline ends. CDR3 size: 14 residues. Here the CDR3 reads CASSPWDLRSPLHF. The CDR3 DNA is TGTGCCAGCAGCCCCTGGGACCTCCGTTCACCCCTCCACTTT.

This clone was recorded once. V gene TRBV11-3 combines with J gene TRBJ2-1; 7 bases line up with TRBD2. Germline CDR1 reads SGHNT; CDR2 reads YENEEA. V lost 4 bases to trimming and J lost 2 bases; unmatched junction nucleotides: 5. The CDR3 consists of 15 residues. Written as DNA, the CDR3 is TGTGCCAGCAGCTCGGGGGAGGGCACCTACAATGAGCAGTTCTTC. Its translation: CASSSGEGTYNEQFF.